Given below is one T cell receptor beta chain in context. The entry originates in a study of shared clonotypes between healthy human individuals. Sequencing used immunoSEQ multiplex PCR; TCRdb keeps in-frame clones, though not all of them. The profile covers about 690,000 clones, with around 91% appearing a single time and 30% to 40% taken by the ten largest. The sequenced sample was memory CD8+ T cells from PBMCs. Documented subset: CD45RO+ cells pooled with CCR7-negative TemRA cells. The receptor's source is a man aged 18 to 29 in good health. Some clones in this sample may be carry-over from other donors' samples.

CDR3 DNA sequence: TGTGCCAGCAGCGCGACGGGTAATCAGCCCCAGCATTTT. It specifies CASSATGNQPQHF. The chain employs TRBV7-8 and TRBJ1-5; D unclear. Germline V lookup: CDR1 SGHVS, CDR2 FQNEAQ. The length of the CDR3 is 13 residues. The germline V and J ends were trimmed by 5 bases and 4 bases, with 9 bases remaining between them.